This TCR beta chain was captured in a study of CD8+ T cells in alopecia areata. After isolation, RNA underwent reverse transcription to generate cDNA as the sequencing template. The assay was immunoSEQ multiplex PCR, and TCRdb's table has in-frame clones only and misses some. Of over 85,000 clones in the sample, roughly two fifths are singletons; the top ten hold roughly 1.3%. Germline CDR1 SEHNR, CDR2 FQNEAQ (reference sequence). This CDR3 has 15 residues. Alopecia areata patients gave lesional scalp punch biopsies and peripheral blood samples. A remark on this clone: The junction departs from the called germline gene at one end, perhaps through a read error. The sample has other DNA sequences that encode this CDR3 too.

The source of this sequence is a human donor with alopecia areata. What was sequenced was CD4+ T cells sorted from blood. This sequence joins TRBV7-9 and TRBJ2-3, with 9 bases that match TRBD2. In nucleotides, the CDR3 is TGTGCCAGCAGCCTAGCGGGAACCAGCACAGATACGCAGTATTTT. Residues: CASSLAGTSTDTQYF.